This T cell receptor (beta chain) is from a study of T cells in localized non-small cell lung cancer. The study's findings and limits: Only one tumor region was sequenced, so heterogeneity remains possible.

Neighbouring lung, lacking atypia, was collected no less than 2 cm away from the tumor margin. The germline V gene has CDR1 MNHGY and CDR2 SAAAGT. Between the trimmed V and J ends, which lost 10 bases and 0 bases, there was a span of 19 bases. The CDR3 length is 15 residues. This clone was recorded a few times. Its matching antigen is unknown. Assay: immunoSEQ multiplex PCR; the TCRdb copy retains only in-frame clones and omits some. This sample yields a few thousand clones, of which around 25% are seen a single time; approximately 10% belongs to the top ten. The TCR originated in a woman aged 35-75 years with stage I lung adenocarcinoma. The chain employs TRBV6-8 and TRBJ2-7; D ambiguous. The material sequenced was normal lung tissue next to the tumor, taken before any cancer treatment. DNA for the CDR3: TGTGCCATCCGTCCGAAAGGCATTAACTCCTACGAGCAGTACTTC. This codes for CAIRPKGINSYEQYF.